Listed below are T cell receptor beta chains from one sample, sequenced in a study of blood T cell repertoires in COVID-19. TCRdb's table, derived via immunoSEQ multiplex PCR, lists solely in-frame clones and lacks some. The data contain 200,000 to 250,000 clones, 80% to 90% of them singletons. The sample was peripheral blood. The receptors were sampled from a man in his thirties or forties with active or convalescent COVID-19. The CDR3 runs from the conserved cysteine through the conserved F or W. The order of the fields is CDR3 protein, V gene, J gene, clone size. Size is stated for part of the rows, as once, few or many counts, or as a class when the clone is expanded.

CDR3aa: CASSEALDREQFF
v_gene: TRBV2
j_gene: TRBJ2-1
abundance: -

CDR3aa: CASSRRGTEAFF
v_gene: TRBV6-5
j_gene: TRBJ1-1
abundance: few

CDR3aa: CASSAGGPSSYNEQFF
v_gene: TRBV2
j_gene: TRBJ2-1
abundance: -

CDR3aa: CSVEDTPLAGEDNEQFF
v_gene: TRBV29-1
j_gene: TRBJ2-1
abundance: -

CDR3aa: CASRIAGVKTDTQYF
v_gene: TRBV2
j_gene: TRBJ2-3
abundance: -

CDR3aa: CASSPRPGETYEQYF
v_gene: TRBV7-2
j_gene: TRBJ2-7
abundance: -

CDR3aa: CASSLADRGAKLFF
v_gene: TRBV7-2
j_gene: TRBJ1-4
abundance: once

CDR3aa: CSVGPGTGNTGELFF
v_gene: TRBV29-1
j_gene: TRBJ2-2
abundance: -

CDR3aa: CASSLLPSSEETQYF
v_gene: TRBV7-3
j_gene: TRBJ2-5
abundance: -

CDR3aa: CAWAGEYSNQPQHF
v_gene: TRBV30
j_gene: TRBJ1-5
abundance: once

CDR3aa: CASSINTGYGYTF
v_gene: TRBV19
j_gene: TRBJ1-2
abundance: -

CDR3aa: CASSPRDPSPYEQYF
v_gene: TRBV9
j_gene: TRBJ2-7
abundance: -

CDR3aa: CASSAGGTLGDEQFF
v_gene: TRBV5-1
j_gene: TRBJ2-1
abundance: -

CDR3aa: CSASRRKDGGRNTEAFF
v_gene: TRBV20-1
j_gene: TRBJ1-1
abundance: -

CDR3aa: CASGSSETQYF
v_gene: TRBV6-6
j_gene: TRBJ2-5
abundance: -

CDR3aa: CASSIGPSGTDTQYF
v_gene: TRBV19
j_gene: TRBJ2-3
abundance: -

CDR3aa: CASSQDPPGGRYNEQFF
v_gene: TRBV4-2
j_gene: TRBJ2-1
abundance: -

CDR3aa: CASSYGSGRPQETQYF
v_gene: TRBV6-5
j_gene: TRBJ2-5
abundance: -

CDR3aa: CASSGGLAGASTDTQYF
v_gene: TRBV5-1
j_gene: TRBJ2-3
abundance: -

CDR3aa: CASSPGRGNYGYTF
v_gene: TRBV7-2
j_gene: TRBJ1-2
abundance: -

CDR3aa: CASSGREWGAGELFF
v_gene: TRBV25-1
j_gene: TRBJ2-2
abundance: once

CDR3aa: CASSFRSQGAISPLHF
v_gene: TRBV27
j_gene: TRBJ1-6
abundance: -

CDR3aa: CASSQDPGQRETQYF
v_gene: TRBV4-3
j_gene: TRBJ2-5
abundance: once

CDR3aa: CASSPGQGATNYGYTF
v_gene: TRBV19
j_gene: TRBJ1-2
abundance: medium-sized

CDR3aa: CASSQRRGLAGAYEQYF
v_gene: TRBV3-1/TRBV3-2
j_gene: TRBJ2-7
abundance: -

CDR3aa: CASSQGTSGEQFF
v_gene: TRBV4-3
j_gene: TRBJ2-1
abundance: once

CDR3aa: CASSVETGGPIETQYF
v_gene: TRBV9
j_gene: TRBJ2-5
abundance: -

CDR3aa: CSVQSDTTRKKLFF
v_gene: TRBV29-1
j_gene: TRBJ1-4
abundance: -

CDR3aa: CASSQGLAGGGGLQETQYF
v_gene: TRBV3-1/TRBV3-2
j_gene: TRBJ2-5
abundance: -

CDR3aa: CASTKRVQKSNQPQHF
v_gene: TRBV19
j_gene: TRBJ1-5
abundance: -

CDR3aa: CASSFGTGVPYEQYF
v_gene: TRBV7-3
j_gene: TRBJ2-7
abundance: -

CDR3aa: CASRGRPGGGQETQYF
v_gene: TRBV6-6
j_gene: TRBJ2-5
abundance: -

CDR3aa: CASSLAQETQYF
v_gene: TRBV5-1
j_gene: TRBJ2-5
abundance: -

CDR3aa: CASRGQLNTEAFF
v_gene: TRBV12-3/TRBV12-4
j_gene: TRBJ1-1
abundance: -